This T cell receptor beta chain was recovered during a study of blood T cell repertoires in COVID-19 (dated by TCRdb to the early 2020s). Turning to the overall study: The collaborator samples originated in the United States, Italy and Spain and spanned the acute and convalescent phases of COVID-19. Subjects who had been exposed to COVID-19, were actively infected with it, or had recovered from it provided the deeply sampled blood TCRbeta repertoires that made up the dataset. The repertoires were released in a freely available public database intended as a resource for research on the immune response to SARS-CoV-2. Samples were obtained from the ongoing ImmuneRACE study (first 160 participants) and from about 1,300 subjects provided by 6 global collaborators. HLA class I and class II types, where available, came from metadata supplied by the sample provider rather than from assay-based typing. The material from the prospective study consisted of cDNA or gDNA derived from T cells, B-cell-depleted T cells, or PBMCs. Sample metadata almost always included a de-identified subject ID, COVID-19 status, age in years and sex.

About this clone itself: There is no known antigen for this receptor. Base qualities are missing; no much larger clone stands one base away.

Points the paper makes about the study in general: The amount of clinical and demographic metadata varied by source and participant and was provided uncurated.

Enrolling through a virtual design, the prospective study's participants ranged in age from roughly 18 to 89 years and lived across around 25 United States geographic areas. To assign participants to cohorts, the prospective study relied on clinical history that participants themselves reported in a screening survey and a study questionnaire. Recovered participants in ImmuneRACE Cohort 3 were defined by two consecutive negative NP/OP PCR tests, clearance by a healthcare professional, or resolution of symptoms. In the prospective study, whole blood, serum and a nasopharyngeal or oropharyngeal swab were collected from each participant by mobile phlebotomists. Participants in the prospective study had the option to provide additional blood draws and questionnaires over a roughly two-month period. Before DNA extraction, prospective study blood samples were shipped either frozen or at room temperature.

TCRbeta CDR3 regions were amplified from genomic DNA by means of the immunoSEQ Assay, a bias-controlled multiplex PCR. The published analysis was carried out like this. Within the assay, amplification of reference gene primers was used to estimate how many nucleated cells each sample contained. To quantify the absolute abundance of each unique TCRbeta CDR3 rearrangement, sequence reads were collapsed and filtered. Productive Simpson clonality was computed per sample as the square root of Simpson's diversity index over productive rearrangements. Here the immuneACCESS table is served through TCRdb, limited to in-frame sequences with V and J called. Missing clones are a known gap in these copies; in checked studies unresolved V genes cover under half, and the rest lacks a known reason. The V and J calls and clone size are taken from that table; D and trimming were inferred from the DNA. The sample profile shows a few hundred thousand clones; about four fifths of them were found once. Jointly, the top ten make up around 5% of the sample.

According to the germline V gene, CDR1 reads SGHVS and CDR2 reads FNYEAQ. Germline trimming amounts to 1 base on V and 5 bases on J, with 4 as the count of junction bases outside the gene matches. From cysteine to phenylalanine, the CDR3 is 15 amino acids long. Only the CDR3 DNA stays, 45 bases, in frame from base 1. This TCR was sampled from a woman aged 45-60 years who had recovered from COVID-19. Sequencing was done on a sample of PBMCs or T cells enriched from blood (not recorded which). The chain is assembled from TRBV7-6 and TRBJ2-5; 10 bases in the middle match TRBD1. The DNA is TGTGCCAGCAGCTTAGGGGACAGGGGTGGCGAGACCCAGTACTTC. It encodes CASSLGDRGGETQYF.